A single sample gave rise to the 27 T cell receptor beta chains below, sequenced in a study of blood T cell repertoires in COVID-19. Sequenced by immunoSEQ multiplex PCR; TCRdb stores in-frame clones only, minus some. This table holds about 260,000 clones, around 90% found once. The sequenced sample was peripheral blood. The source is a young adult with COVID-19, enrolled during active disease.

This clone was seen just once. At the DNA level, this CDR3 is encoded by other sequences in the same sample as well. The chain links TRBV12-3 or TRBV12-4 to TRBJ2-1; the D gene is possibly TRBD1 (5 bases). The CDR3 has 13 amino acids. Trimming pared 3 bases from V and 6 bases from J, leaving 9 bases between. DNA of the CDR3: TGTGCCAGCAGTTTGGGGCTCCCCAATGAGCAGTTCTTC. Translation: CASSLGLPNEQFF.

The chain recombines TRBV19 with TRBJ1-5; TRBD1 aligns across 7 bases. From germline, CDR1 is LNHDA and CDR2 SQIVND (reference sequence). The length of the CDR3 is 14 residues. The V and J ends lost 5 bases and 1 base, in that order; junction bases with no gene match: 2. The CDR3 is CASSLGQSNQPQHF. CDR3 bases: TGTGCCAGTAGTTTGGGACAGAGCAATCAGCCCCAGCATTTT.

V and J are TRBV13 and TRBJ2-3, with D uncertain. The V gene lost 0 bases and the J gene lost 5 bases, with 30 bases spanning the gap. This CDR3 spans 21 amino acids. Germline V gene data show CDR1 as PRHDT and CDR2 as FYEKMQ (reference sequence). The CDR3, as DNA: TGTGCCAGCAGCTTAGGCCTCCTTCCCGACCTAGTGGCGGTAGCACTAGATACGCAGTATTTT. This encodes CASSLGLLPDLVAVALDTQYF.

The chain uses TRBV2 and TRBJ2-6; TRBD1 is a possible D gene (5 bases). The V gene lost 6 bases and the J gene lost 0 bases, with 15 bases spanning the gap. Looked up from germline, CDR1 is SNHLY and CDR2 is FYNNEI. The CDR3 sequence is 17 residues long. This CDR3 is CASSQGHRNSGANVLTF. Written as DNA, the CDR3 is TGTGCCAGCAGCCAGGGCCACAGAAACTCTGGGGCCAACGTCCTGACTTTC.

The V and J genes are TRBV7-9 and TRBJ2-3; 11 bases line up with TRBD1. V trimming: 4 bases; J trimming: 5 bases; junction bases outside the gene matches: 14. CDR1 and CDR2 from the germline V gene are SEHNR and FQNEAQ (reference sequence). CDR3 length equals 18 residues. The CDR3 DNA is TGTGCCAGCAGCTCTTGGACAGGGGGCCTTAGCGCTGGAGATACGCAGTATTTT. Translating gives CASSSWTGGLSAGDTQYF.

The V gene is TRBV5-4, the J gene TRBJ2-7; D uncertain. Between the trimmed V and J ends, which lost 0 bases and 3 bases, there was a span of 7 bases. Germline CDR1 is SGHNT and CDR2 is YYREEE (reference sequence). The CDR3 is made up of 13 amino acids. The CDR3 region has the DNA TGTGCCAGCAGCTTGGCCGCGGACTACGAGCAGTACTTC. As protein: CASSLAADYEQYF.

The chain carries TRBV7-8 and TRBJ2-7, with 9 bases lining up with TRBD1. Germline V CDR1 and CDR2: SGHVS, FQNEAQ. The V and J ends lost 0 bases and 1 base, in that order; junction bases with no gene match: 10. The CDR3 is made up of 18 amino acids. The CDR3 coding sequence is TGTGCCAGCAGCTTAGCAAAAGCCGGGACAGGGCTTTCCTACGAGCAGTACTTC. Translating gives CASSLAKAGTGLSYEQYF.

This rearrangement joins TRBV19 to TRBJ2-5, with 9 bases aligning to TRBD2. CDR1 and CDR2 (germline): LNHDA, SQIVND (reference sequence). The CDR3 consists of 15 residues. V shed 3 bases and J 3 bases; nucleotides not matched to a gene: 5. This chain's CDR3 is CASSMKLAGEETQYF. The CDR3 DNA follows: TGTGCCAGTAGTATGAAACTAGCGGGCGAAGAGACCCAGTACTTC.

V is TRBV25-1 and J is TRBJ2-1; a possible D gene is TRBD1 (5 bases). The V end lost 3 bases, the J end lost 7 bases, and 13 bases lay between the germline ends. The germline V gene has CDR1 MGHDK and CDR2 SYGVNS. This CDR3 has 14 amino acids. The CDR3 spells CASSDSRVGNEQFF. CDR3 sequence (DNA): TGTGCCAGCAGTGATTCCAGGGTGGGAAATGAGCAGTTCTTC. The full variable domain, rest sourced from reference TRBV25-1 and TRBJ2-1, is EADIYQTPRYLVIGTGKKITLECSQTMGHDKMYWYQQDPGMELHLIHYSYGVNSTEKGDLSSESTVSRIRTEHFPLTLESARPSHTSQYLCASSDSRVGNEQFFGPGTRLTVL.

The chain couples TRBV24-1 to TRBJ2-1; a possible D gene is TRBD2 (6 bases). This CDR3 region has 15 residues. Germline values: CDR1 KGHDR, CDR2 SFDVKD. V was trimmed by 5 bases and J by 3 bases, leaving 13 bases between them. The CDR3 region has the DNA TGTGCCACCAGTGGTCGGGGACTCAACTACAATGAGCAGTTCTTC. Its protein is CATSGRGLNYNEQFF.

This clone was observed once. The chain links TRBV4-1 to TRBJ2-2, with a weak D call TRBD1 (6 bases). This CDR3 has 16 amino acids. CDR1 is MGHRA, CDR2 YSYEKL, per germline. Trimming shortened V by 2 bases and J by 0 bases, and 10 bases separated the two germline ends. CDR3 sequence: CASSQTGHPNTGELFF. As DNA, the CDR3 is TGCGCCAGCAGCCAAACGGGACACCCGAACACCGGGGAGCTGTTTTTT.

This chain connects TRBV5-4 to TRBJ1-2; 10 positions agree with TRBD1. In germline, CDR1 is SGHNT, CDR2 YYREEE (reference sequence). CDR3 length equals 15 residues. V lost 0 bases and J lost 7; bases outside the gene matches: 6. This CDR3 is CASSLAGQGVAGYTF. DNA for the CDR3: TGTGCCAGCAGCTTGGCCGGACAGGGGGTCGCTGGCTACACCTTC.

This chain uses TRBV18 with TRBJ1-4; 7 nucleotides align to TRBD1. Looked up from germline, CDR1 is KGHSH and CDR2 is LQKENI. J lost 3 bases, V lost 2 bases, and 15 bases had no gene match. The CDR3 extends over 19 amino acids. CDR3 sequence: CASSPTRRDSAVANEKLFF. The CDR3 bases are TGTGCCAGCTCACCAACTCGACGGGACAGTGCTGTGGCTAATGAAAAACTGTTTTTT.

CDR3 sequence (DNA): TGTGCCAGCAGTGAGGGTGGAGATAATTCACCCCTCCACTTT. It is translated as CASSEGGDNSPLHF. The chain recombines TRBV25-1 with TRBJ1-6; no clear D gene. The CDR3 loop spans 14 amino acids. Trimming took 3 bases from V and 5 from J, leaving 8 bases between them. Germline V CDR1 and CDR2: MGHDK, SYGVNS.

This sequence joins TRBV28 and TRBJ1-5; D gene unclear. CDR1 and CDR2 (germline): MDHEN, SYDVKM. The CDR3 consists of 12 residues. V was cut by 3 bases and J by 2 bases, with 2 bases left in between. CDR3: CASSFGNQPQHF. For the CDR3, the DNA is TGTGCCAGCAGTTTCGGCAATCAGCCCCAGCATTTT.

This chain uses TRBV10-2 with TRBJ2-7; the D gene is possibly TRBD2 (5 bases). The length of the CDR3 is 17 residues. Germline V gene data show CDR1 as WSHSY and CDR2 as SAAADI. Trimming took off 0 bases at V and 0 bases at J, with 15 bases between the two ends. This CDR3 is CASSESPSAASSYEQYF. The CDR3 region has the DNA TGCGCCAGCAGTGAGTCTCCCTCAGCGGCTAGCTCCTACGAGCAGTACTTC.

This rearrangement joins TRBV4-3 to TRBJ2-1; 8 bases align to TRBD2. Germline CDR1 reads LGHNA; CDR2 reads YSLEER. The CDR3 has 18 residues. V lost 0 bases to trimming and J lost 3 bases; unmatched junction nucleotides: 10. This CDR3 is CASSQETLSGINYNEQFF. The CDR3, as DNA: TGCGCCAGCAGCCAAGAGACCCTTAGCGGGATAAACTACAATGAGCAGTTCTTC.

CDR3 DNA sequence: TGTGCCACCAGTGATTTCGAGGGCAACTATGGCTACACCTTC. Translating gives CATSDFEGNYGYTF. The chain couples TRBV24-1 to TRBJ1-2; D is undetermined. This CDR3 has 14 amino acids. Germline CDR1 reads KGHDR; CDR2 reads SFDVKD. V was clipped by 1 base and J by 2 bases, with 7 bases between them.

The gene calls are TRBV5-1 and TRBJ1-4; no definite D call. CDR1 and CDR2 (germline): SGHRS, YFSETQ. Trimming cost V 0 bases and J 8 bases, with 14 bases left between them. The CDR3 runs 15 residues. CDR3 in DNA: TGCGCCAGCAGCTTGGGACAACAGAGAGGGGAAAAACTGTTTTTT. It encodes CASSLGQQRGEKLFF.

This clone showed up just once. The V and J genes are TRBV24-1 and TRBJ1-2; TRBD1 aligns across 8 bases. The germline CDR1 and CDR2 sequences are KGHDR and SFDVKD. Trimming took 3 bases from V and 9 from J; bases not matched to a gene: 11. This CDR3 has 15 residues. The CDR3 spells CATSDPGQGQLSYTF. For the CDR3, the DNA is TGTGCCACCAGTGATCCCGGACAGGGTCAGCTTAGCTACACCTTC.

V usage is TRBV7-8 and J usage is TRBJ1-4, with D hard to call. The germline V gene has CDR1 SGHVS and CDR2 FQNEAQ. V lost 1 base, J lost 5 bases, and 14 bases lay in between. The CDR3 consists of 16 residues. CDR3 residues: CASSLVPPIRNEKLFF. The CDR3 DNA is TGTGCCAGCAGCTTAGTCCCCCCGATCAGGAATGAAAAACTGTTTTTT.

Only one count was recorded for this clone. The chain combines TRBV25-1 with TRBJ2-2; possible D gene TRBD1, 6 bases. The V gene's germline CDR1 is MGHDK and CDR2 SYGVNS. V gave up 9 bases and J gave up 4 bases, with 18 bases separating them. This CDR3 is built from 15 residues. The CDR3 DNA is TGTGCCAGTGCCCGGGGCAGGGGCGCCACCGGGGAGCTGTTTTTT. Its translation: CASARGRGATGELFF. Based on the CDR3 plus reference TRBV25-1 and TRBJ2-2, the full variable domain is EADIYQTPRYLVIGTGKKITLECSQTMGHDKMYWYQQDPGMELHLIHYSYGVNSTEKGDLSSESTVSRIRTEHFPLTLESARPSHTSQYLCASARGRGATGELFFGEGSRLTVL.

The V and J genes are TRBV28 and TRBJ2-3; D may be TRBD1 (5 bases). V was shortened by 6 bases and J by 0 bases, with 13 bases between the two germline ends. This CDR3 region has 15 residues. Germline-derived CDR1 and CDR2 are MDHEN and SYDVKM. Here the CDR3 DNA reads TGTGCCAGCAGAACCCGACAGAGAAGCACAGATACGCAGTATTTT. It translates to CASRTRQRSTDTQYF.

This clone turned up a few times. The V and J genes are TRBV19 and TRBJ2-7; TRBD1 is a possible D gene (6 bases). Looked up from germline, CDR1 is LNHDA and CDR2 is SQIVND (reference sequence). The length of the CDR3 is 13 residues. Trimming shortened V by 5 bases and J by 0 bases, and 8 bases separated the two germline ends. CDR3 residues: CASSGDNSYEQYF. DNA of the CDR3: TGTGCCAGTAGTGGGGACAACTCCTACGAGCAGTACTTC.

This clone was observed a single time. The V and J genes are TRBV7-9 and TRBJ2-1; 8 bases match TRBD1. This CDR3 has 14 residues. The V segment lost 5 bases and the J segment 8 bases; nucleotides outside the gene matches: 8. Germline-derived CDR1 and CDR2 are SEHNR and FQNEAQ (reference sequence). Written as DNA, the CDR3 is TGTGCCAGCAGCCAAGGACAGGGCAGGGATGAGCAGTTCTTC. It encodes CASSQGQGRDEQFF.

This chain links TRBV28 with TRBJ1-2; D is perhaps TRBD1 (5 bases). CDR3 size: 15 residues. Trimming shortened V by 6 bases and J by 1 base, and 15 bases separated the two germline ends. CDR1 is MDHEN, CDR2 SYDVKM, per germline. CDR3 bases: TGTGCCAGCAGGACAGCAGGGTCGGGTAACTATGGCTACACCTTC. It specifies CASRTAGSGNYGYTF.

This chain uses TRBV5-1 with TRBJ2-5, with 7 bases identical to TRBD1. The CDR3 is 15 residues long. Germline CDR1 SGHRS, CDR2 YFSETQ. V was pared by 1 base and J by 1 base, with 4 bases of the junction left unmatched. The DNA for the CDR3 is TGCGCCAGCAGCTTGAAACAGGGGCCCCAAGAGACCCAGTACTTC. It specifies CASSLKQGPQETQYF.